This is a list of T cell receptor beta chains from one sample in a study of blood T cell repertoires in COVID-19. This table comes from immunoSEQ multiplex PCR, and its TCRdb copy is limited to in-frame clones, with some not included. This table holds 140,000 to 150,000 clones, under 90% found once. Sequenced: peripheral blood. The receptors stem from a human donor in a cohort sampled during active COVID-19. Both conserved end residues are trimmed from each CDR3. Each record gives: J gene, CDR3 length, V gene, clone size, CDR3 protein. The listing skips clone size in some rows; elsewhere it reads once, few, many or a size class.

TRBJ2-1 12 TRBV27 . ASSIGTGGNEQF
TRBJ2-1 15 TRBV9 once ASSAGLSGWSYNEQF
TRBJ2-3 11 TRBV19 . ATRDRATDTQY
TRBJ1-5 11 TRBV27 . ASAGYGNQPQH
TRBJ1-3 14 TRBV6-6 . ASSPGQGASGNTIY
TRBJ2-2 14 TRBV5-1 . ASSTSGQGFTGELF
TRBJ2-2 13 TRBV9 . ASSVGTRNTGELF
TRBJ1-2 10 TRBV6-6 . ASGGRGYGYT
TRBJ1-4 12 TRBV25-1 . ASSEPAQGEKLF
TRBJ1-5 13 TRBV6-1 few ASSEPWYPPEPQH
TRBJ1-6 14 TRBV7-9 . ASSFRGGSYNSPLH
TRBJ1-2 15 TRBV27 . ASSRLGGDRANYGYT
TRBJ2-2 13 TRBV6-5 . ASGLRGARTGELF
TRBJ1-1 13 TRBV5-4 . ASSLTFGQNTEAF
TRBJ2-3 12 TRBV7-9 . ASSYTGSTDTQY
TRBJ1-1 14 TRBV5-1 . ASSSTGQGQNTEAF
TRBJ1-4 13 TRBV27 . ASSLLGANNEKLF
TRBJ1-2 10 TRBV18 . ASSRQGDGYT
TRBJ2-5 13 TRBV5-1 . ASSHGGQGVETQY
TRBJ1-1 11 TRBV6-5 . ASTETDATEAF
TRBJ2-2 15 TRBV27 . ASSPPRLAGFTGELF
TRBJ1-5 15 TRBV27 . ASSLYGDTFSNQPQH
TRBJ1-3 12 TRBV7-8 . ASRRDSSGNTIY
TRBJ2-7 12 TRBV5-1 few ASSRTDGLYEQY
TRBJ1-4 11 TRBV7-2 . ASSLGDRGGLF
TRBJ1-2 14 TRBV13 once ASSLWVRAGIDGYT
TRBJ2-4 14 TRBV3-1/TRBV3-2 . ASSQEGGFGPDIQY
TRBJ1-3 11 TRBV6-5 . ASSQLSGNTIY
TRBJ1-2 12 TRBV27 many ASSRDRLDYGYT
TRBJ1-6 14 TRBV28 . ASSPPGQGAISPLH
TRBJ1-2 13 TRBV7-8 . ASSPAGGAHYGYT
TRBJ2-3 15 TRBV11-3 . ASSPPRGALSTDTQY
TRBJ2-7 12 TRBV19 few ASRGQGAFYEQY
TRBJ1-1 13 TRBV6-1 . ASSEGQGLNTEAF
TRBJ2-7 12 TRBV10-3 . AISPASRANEQY
TRBJ1-1 11 TRBV29-1 . SAMGPLNTEAF
TRBJ2-1 13 TRBV7-2 . ASSSLAGVNNEQF
TRBJ1-2 11 TRBV2 few ATGGDTNYGYT
TRBJ1-1 11 TRBV18 once ASSDSRLPQAF
TRBJ2-2 12 TRBV28 . ASSPGLNTGELF
TRBJ1-2 10 TRBV29-1 . SVGDRGYGYT
TRBJ2-5 12 TRBV5-5 . ASTHRGPQETQY
TRBJ1-1 13 TRBV18 . ASSPRQAVGTEAF
TRBJ2-1 13 TRBV19 . ASRPDRRLYNEQF
TRBJ1-5 12 TRBV7-2 . ASSLGQGAQPQH
TRBJ1-5 12 TRBV4-1 . ASSQEVRGQPQH
TRBJ2-3 15 TRBV12-5 . ASGGLAGGPSTDTQY
TRBJ2-7 12 TRBV7-2 few ASSFGQGVHEQY
TRBJ2-2 11 TRBV4-1 . ASSQVSPGELF
TRBJ2-3 11 TRBV4-1 . ASSPREADTQY
TRBJ2-7 14 TRBV5-1 few ASSLGWTSVLPEQY
TRBJ2-2 13 TRBV3-1/TRBV3-2 . ASSSGYGRTGELF
TRBJ1-5 12 TRBV10-3 once AISMDRYNQPQH
TRBJ2-7 12 TRBV25-1 . ASSADRGSYEQY
TRBJ2-5 12 TRBV7-2 . ASSLANIQETQY
TRBJ2-2 13 TRBV27 . ASSFGENRPGELF
TRBJ1-5 14 TRBV7-2 . ASSLAGQGGNQPQH
TRBJ1-1 12 TRBV5-1 few ASSFGQSNTEAF
TRBJ2-3 14 TRBV11-2 . ASSLELAGGTDTQY
TRBJ2-2 13 TRBV11-3 . ASSLDKGVNGELF